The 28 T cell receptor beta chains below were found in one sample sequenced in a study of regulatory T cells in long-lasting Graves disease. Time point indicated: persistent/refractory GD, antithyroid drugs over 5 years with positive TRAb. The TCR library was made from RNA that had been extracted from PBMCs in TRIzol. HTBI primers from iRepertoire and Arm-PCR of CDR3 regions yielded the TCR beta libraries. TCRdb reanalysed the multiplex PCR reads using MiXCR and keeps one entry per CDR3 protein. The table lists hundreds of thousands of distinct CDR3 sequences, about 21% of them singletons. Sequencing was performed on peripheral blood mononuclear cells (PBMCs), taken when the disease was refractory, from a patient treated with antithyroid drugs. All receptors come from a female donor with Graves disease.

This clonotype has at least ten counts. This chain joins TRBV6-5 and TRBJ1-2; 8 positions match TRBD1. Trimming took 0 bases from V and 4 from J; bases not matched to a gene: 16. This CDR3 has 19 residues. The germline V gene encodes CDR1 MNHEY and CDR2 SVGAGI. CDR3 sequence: CASSYSTPGTGGSSYGYTF. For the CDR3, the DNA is TGTGCCAGCAGTTACTCGACCCCCGGGACAGGTGGTAGTAGCTATGGCTACACCTTC.

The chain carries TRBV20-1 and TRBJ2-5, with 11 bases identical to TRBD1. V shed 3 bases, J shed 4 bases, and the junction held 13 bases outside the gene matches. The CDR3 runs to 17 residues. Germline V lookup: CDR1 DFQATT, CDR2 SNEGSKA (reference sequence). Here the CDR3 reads CSARTTGTGGVRETQYF. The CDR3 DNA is TGCAGTGCTAGGACAACCGGGACAGGGGGGGTACGAGAGACCCAGTACTTC.

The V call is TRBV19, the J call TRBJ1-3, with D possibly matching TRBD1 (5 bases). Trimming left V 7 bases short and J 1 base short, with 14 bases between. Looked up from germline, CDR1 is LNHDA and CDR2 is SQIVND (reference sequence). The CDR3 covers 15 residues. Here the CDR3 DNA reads TGTGCCAGTACTCCGACAGAGCGGTCTGGAAACACCATATATTTT. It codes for CASTPTERSGNTIYF.

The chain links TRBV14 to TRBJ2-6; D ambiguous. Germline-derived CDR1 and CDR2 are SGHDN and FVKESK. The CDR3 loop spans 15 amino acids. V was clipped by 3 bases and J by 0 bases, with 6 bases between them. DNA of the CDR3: TGTGCCAGCAGCCACAAAATCTCTGGGGCCAACGTCCTGACTTTC. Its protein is CASSHKISGANVLTF.

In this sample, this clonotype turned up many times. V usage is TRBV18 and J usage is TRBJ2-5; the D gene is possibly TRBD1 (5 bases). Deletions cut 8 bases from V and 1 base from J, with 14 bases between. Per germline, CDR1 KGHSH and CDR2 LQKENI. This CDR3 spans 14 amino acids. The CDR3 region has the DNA TGTGCCAGCAGCTTAAGACAGATCCAAGAGACCCAGTACTTC. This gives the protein CASSLRQIQETQYF.

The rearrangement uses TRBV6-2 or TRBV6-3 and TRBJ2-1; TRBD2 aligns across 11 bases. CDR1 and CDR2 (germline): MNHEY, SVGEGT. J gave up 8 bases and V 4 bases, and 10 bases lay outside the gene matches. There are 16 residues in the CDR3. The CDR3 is CASSFDSGRAGDEQFF. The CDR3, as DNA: TGTGCCAGCAGTTTCGATAGCGGGAGGGCCGGGGATGAGCAGTTCTTC.

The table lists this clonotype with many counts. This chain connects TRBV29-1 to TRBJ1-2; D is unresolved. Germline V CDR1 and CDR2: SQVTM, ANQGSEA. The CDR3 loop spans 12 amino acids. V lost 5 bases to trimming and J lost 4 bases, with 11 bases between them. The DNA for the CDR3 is TGCAGCGTTTCAGACACCGGCTATGGCTACACCTTC. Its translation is CSVSDTGYGYTF. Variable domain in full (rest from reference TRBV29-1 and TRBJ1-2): SAVISQKPSRDICQRGTSLTIQCQVDSQVTMMFWYRQQPGQSLTLIATANQGSEATYESGFVIDKFPISRPNLTFSTLTVSNMSPEDSSIYLCSVSDTGYGYTFGSGTRLTVV.

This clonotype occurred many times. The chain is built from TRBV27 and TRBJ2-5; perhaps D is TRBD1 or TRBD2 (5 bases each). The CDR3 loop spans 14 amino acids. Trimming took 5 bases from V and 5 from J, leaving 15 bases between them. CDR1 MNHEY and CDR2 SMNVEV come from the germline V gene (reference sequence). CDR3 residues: CASSPQWGWETQYF. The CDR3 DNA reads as TGTGCCAGCAGTCCTCAGTGGGGGTGGGAGACCCAGTACTTC.

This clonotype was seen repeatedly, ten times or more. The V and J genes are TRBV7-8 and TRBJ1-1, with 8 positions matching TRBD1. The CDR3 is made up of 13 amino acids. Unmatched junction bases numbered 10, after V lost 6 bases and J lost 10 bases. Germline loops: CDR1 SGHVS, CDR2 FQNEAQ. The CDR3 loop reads CASRLGPQGAAFF. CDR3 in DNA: TGTGCCAGCAGACTCGGGCCTCAGGGGGCAGCTTTCTTT. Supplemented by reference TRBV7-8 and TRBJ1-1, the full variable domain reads GAGVSQSPRYKVAKRGQDVALRCDPISGHVSLFWYQQALGQGPEFLTYFQNEAQLDKSGLPSDRFFAERPEGSVSTLKIQRTQQEDSAVYLCASRLGPQGAAFFGQGTRLTVV.

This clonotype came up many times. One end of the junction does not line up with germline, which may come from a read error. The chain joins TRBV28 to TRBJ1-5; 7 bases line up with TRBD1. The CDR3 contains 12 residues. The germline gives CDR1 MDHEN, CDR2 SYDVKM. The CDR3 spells CATRDRPQPQQF. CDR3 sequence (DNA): TGTGCCACCCGGGACAGACCCCAGCCCCAGCAATTT.

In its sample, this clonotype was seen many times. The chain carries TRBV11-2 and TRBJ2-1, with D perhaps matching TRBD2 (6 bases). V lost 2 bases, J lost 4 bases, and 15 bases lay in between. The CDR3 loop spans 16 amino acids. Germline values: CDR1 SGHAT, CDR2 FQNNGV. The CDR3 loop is CASSLWLTRDYNEQFF. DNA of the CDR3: TGTGCCAGCAGCTTATGGCTGACTAGGGATTACAATGAGCAGTTCTTC.

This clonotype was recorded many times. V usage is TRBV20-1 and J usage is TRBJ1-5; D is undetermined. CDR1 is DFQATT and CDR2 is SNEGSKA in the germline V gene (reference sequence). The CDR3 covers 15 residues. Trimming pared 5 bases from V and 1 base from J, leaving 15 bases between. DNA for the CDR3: TGCAGTGCTCCACGGGCGGGGTTAAGCAATCAGCCCCAGCATTTT. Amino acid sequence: CSAPRAGLSNQPQHF.

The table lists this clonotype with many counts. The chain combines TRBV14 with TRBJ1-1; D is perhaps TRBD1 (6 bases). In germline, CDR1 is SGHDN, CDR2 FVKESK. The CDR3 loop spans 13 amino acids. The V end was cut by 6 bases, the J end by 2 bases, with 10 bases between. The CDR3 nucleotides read TGTGCCAGCAGTTGGGACACAAACACTGAAGCTTTCTTT. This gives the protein CASSWDTNTEAFF.

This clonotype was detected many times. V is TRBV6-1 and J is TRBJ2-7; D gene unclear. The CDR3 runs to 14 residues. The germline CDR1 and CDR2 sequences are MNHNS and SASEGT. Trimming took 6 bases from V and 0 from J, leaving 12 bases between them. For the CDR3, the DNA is TGTGCCAGCAGCCCTCCTACGAGCTCCTACGAGCAGTACTTC. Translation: CASSPPTSSYEQYF.

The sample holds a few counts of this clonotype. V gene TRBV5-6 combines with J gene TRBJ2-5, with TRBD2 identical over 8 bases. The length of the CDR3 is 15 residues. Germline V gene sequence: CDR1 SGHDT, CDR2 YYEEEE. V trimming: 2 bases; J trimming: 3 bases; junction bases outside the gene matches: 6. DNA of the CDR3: TGTGCCAGCAGCTTCCCCACTAGCGGAAAAGAGACCCAGTACTTC. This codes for CASSFPTSGKETQYF.

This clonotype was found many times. CDR3 nucleotides: TGCGCCAGCAGGCCTGGGCTAGCGTACTACGAGCAGTACTTC. Translating it yields CASRPGLAYYEQYF. The rearrangement uses TRBV10-2 and TRBJ2-7; perhaps TRBD2 as D (6 bases). Germline V lookup: CDR1 WSHSY, CDR2 SAAADI. The CDR3 is made up of 14 amino acids. V gave up 6 bases and J gave up 3 bases, with 15 bases separating them.

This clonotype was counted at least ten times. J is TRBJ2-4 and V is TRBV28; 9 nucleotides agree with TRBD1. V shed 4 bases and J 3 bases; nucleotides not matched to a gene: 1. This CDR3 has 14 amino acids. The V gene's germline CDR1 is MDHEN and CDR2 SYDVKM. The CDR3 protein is CASSYRGRKNIQYF. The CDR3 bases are TGTGCCAGCAGTTACAGGGGGCGCAAAAACATTCAGTACTTC.

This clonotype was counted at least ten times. CDR3 protein: CASWDSSTNQETQYF. CDR3 sequence (DNA): TGTGCCAGCTGGGACAGCTCCACCAACCAAGAGACCCAGTACTTC. The chain has TRBV6-1 and TRBJ2-5, with 7 bases fitting TRBD1. Germline CDR1 MNHNS, CDR2 SASEGT. J was trimmed by 0 bases and V by 8 bases; bases with no gene match: 9. The CDR3 covers 15 residues.

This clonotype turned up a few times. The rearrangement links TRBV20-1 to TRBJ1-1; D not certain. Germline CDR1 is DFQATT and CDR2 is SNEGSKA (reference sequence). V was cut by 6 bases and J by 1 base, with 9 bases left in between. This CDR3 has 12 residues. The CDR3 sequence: CSAAVRNTEAFF. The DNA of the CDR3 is TGCAGTGCCGCCGTAAGGAACACTGAAGCTTTCTTT.

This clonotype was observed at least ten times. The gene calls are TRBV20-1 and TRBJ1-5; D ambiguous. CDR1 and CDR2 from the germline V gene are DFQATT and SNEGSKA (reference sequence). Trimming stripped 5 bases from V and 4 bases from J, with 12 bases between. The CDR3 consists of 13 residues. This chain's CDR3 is CSAEGRINQPQHF. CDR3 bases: TGCAGTGCTGAAGGTCGGATAAATCAGCCCCAGCATTTT.

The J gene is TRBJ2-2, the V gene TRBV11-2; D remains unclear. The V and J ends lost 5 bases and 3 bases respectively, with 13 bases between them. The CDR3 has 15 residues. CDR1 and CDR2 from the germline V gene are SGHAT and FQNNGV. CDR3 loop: CASSPSPRDTGELFF. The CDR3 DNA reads TGTGCCAGCAGCCCCTCCCCAAGAGACACCGGGGAGCTGTTTTTT.

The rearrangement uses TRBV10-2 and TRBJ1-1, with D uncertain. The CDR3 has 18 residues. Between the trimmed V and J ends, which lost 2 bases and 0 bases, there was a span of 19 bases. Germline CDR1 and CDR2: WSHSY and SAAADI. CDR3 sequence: CASSEQRRSFLMNTEAFF. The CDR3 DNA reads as TGCGCCAGCAGTGAGCAGAGACGGAGTTTCTTAATGAACACTGAAGCTTTCTTT.

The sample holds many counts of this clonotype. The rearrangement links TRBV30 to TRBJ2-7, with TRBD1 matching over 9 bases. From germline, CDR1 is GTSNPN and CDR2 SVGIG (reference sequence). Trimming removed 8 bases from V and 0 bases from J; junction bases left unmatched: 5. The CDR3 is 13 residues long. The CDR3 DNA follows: TGTGCCAGGGACAGGGATTCCTCCTACGAGCAGTACTTC. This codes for CARDRDSSYEQYF.

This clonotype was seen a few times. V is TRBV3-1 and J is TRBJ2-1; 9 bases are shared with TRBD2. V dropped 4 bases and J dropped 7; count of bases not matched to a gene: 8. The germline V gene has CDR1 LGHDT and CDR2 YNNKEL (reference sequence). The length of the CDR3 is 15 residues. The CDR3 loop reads CASSPWASGTNEQFF. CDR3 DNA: TGTGCCAGCAGCCCCTGGGCTAGCGGGACGAATGAGCAGTTCTTC.

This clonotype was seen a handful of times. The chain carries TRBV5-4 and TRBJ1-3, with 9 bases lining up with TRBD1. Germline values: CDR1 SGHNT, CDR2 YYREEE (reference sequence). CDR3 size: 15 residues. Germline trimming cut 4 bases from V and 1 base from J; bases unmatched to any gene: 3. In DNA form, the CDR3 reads TGTGCCAGCAGCGGGGGGACAGGGTCTGGAAACACCATATATTTT. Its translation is CASSGGTGSGNTIYF.

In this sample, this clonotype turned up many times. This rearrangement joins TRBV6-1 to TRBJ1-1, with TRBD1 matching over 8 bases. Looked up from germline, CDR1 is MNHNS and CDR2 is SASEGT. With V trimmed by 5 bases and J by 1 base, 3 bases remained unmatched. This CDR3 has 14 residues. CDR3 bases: TGTGCCAGCAGTAAGGGACAGGAGAACACTGAAGCTTTCTTT. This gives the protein CASSKGQENTEAFF.

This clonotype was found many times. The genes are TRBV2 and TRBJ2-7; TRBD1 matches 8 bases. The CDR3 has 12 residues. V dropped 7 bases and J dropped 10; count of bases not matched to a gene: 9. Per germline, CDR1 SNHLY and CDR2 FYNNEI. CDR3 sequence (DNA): TGTGCCAGCATGCCACAAGACAGGGGCCAGTACTTC. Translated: CASMPQDRGQYF. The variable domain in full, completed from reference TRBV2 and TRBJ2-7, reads EPEVTQTPSHQVTQMGQEVILRCVPISNHLYFYWYRQILGQKVEFLVSFYNNEISEKSEIFDDQFSVERPDGSNFTLKIRSTKLEDSAMYFCASMPQDRGQYFGPGTRLTVT.

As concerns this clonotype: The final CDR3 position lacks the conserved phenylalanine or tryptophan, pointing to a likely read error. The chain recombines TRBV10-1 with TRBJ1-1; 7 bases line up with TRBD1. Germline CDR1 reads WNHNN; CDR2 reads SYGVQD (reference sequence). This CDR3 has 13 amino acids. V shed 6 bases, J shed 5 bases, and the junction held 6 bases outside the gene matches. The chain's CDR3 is CASRQGHGTEAFL. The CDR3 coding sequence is TGCGCCAGCAGACAGGGGCACGGGACTGAAGCTTTCCTT.